The present TCR beta chain was sequenced within a study of OX40 agonist ivuxolimab in advanced cancers. Study-wide results and limits: People who partly responded at 0.1-3.0 mg/kg had some of the least clonal expansion seen.

TCRdb's copy holds only in-frame clones and misses some; the assay was immunoSEQ multiplex PCR. Seen here are more than 70,000 clones, roughly four fifths observed once, and the top ten hold 20% to 25%. V was clipped by 7 bases and J by 5 bases; unmatched bases: 6. The germline V gene has CDR1 LNHDA and CDR2 SQIVND (reference sequence). The CDR3 extends over 15 amino acids. This clone was seen just once. Its antigen is not identified. The receptor was derived from an adult with an advanced solid tumor such as melanoma, head and neck, liver or kidney cancer. The V gene is TRBV19, the J gene TRBJ2-2; 11 bases are shared with TRBD2. This specimen consisted of CD4+ or CD8+ T cells sorted from blood, obtained in a trial of the OX40 agonist ivuxolimab. Written as DNA, the CDR3 is TGTGCCAGTACACCGGGACTAGCGGCAACCGGGGAGCTGTTTTTT. Its translation: CASTPGLAATGELFF.